This is a list of T cell receptor beta chains from one sample in a study of response to subunit inactivated influenza vaccine. Each CDR3 protein gets one entry after TCRdb re-called the RT-PCR reads with MiXCR. In the table there are 750,000 to 850,000 distinct CDR3 sequences, 15% to 20% of which are singletons. Sequenced material: PBMCs from blood, taken roughly 5 days after vaccination. These receptors were collected from a man aged 45-65 years who received an inactivated influenza vaccine. The CDR3 runs from the conserved cysteine through the conserved F or W. Fields, in order: J gene, clone size, D gene, V gene, CDR3 protein, CDR3 DNA. A D gene is named only where the DNA matches it firmly. The size field is filled for only some rows; it gives once, few, many or a size class.

TRBJ2-3,-,-,TRBV7-9,CASSPSGEYTQYF,TGTGCCAGCAGCCCGTCTGGGGAGTATACGCAGTATTTT
TRBJ2-5,few,-,TRBV20-1,CSAREWTVHETQYF,TGCAGTGCTAGAGAGTGGACAGTTCACGAGACCCAGTACTTC
TRBJ2-1,-,-,TRBV12-3/TRBV12-4,CASSFGGGGSEQFF,TGTGCCAGCAGTTTCGGGGGAGGTGGCTCGGAGCAGTTCTTC
TRBJ2-5,few,TRBD2,TRBV18,CASSETSGPQETQYF,TGTGCCAGCTCAGAGACTAGCGGGCCTCAAGAGACCCAGTACTTC
TRBJ1-2,-,-,TRBV6-1,CASSLTEGRPGYTF,TGTGCCAGCAGCCTGACAGAGGGACGACCTGGCTACACCTTC
TRBJ2-2,few,-,TRBV5-1,CASSLDSRTGELFF,TGCGCCAGCAGCTTGGACAGCAGGACCGGGGAGCTGTTTTTT
TRBJ1-4,-,TRBD1,TRBV5-1,CASSRGTGSEKLFF,TGCGCCAGCAGCAGGGGGACAGGGTCTGAAAAACTGTTTTTT
TRBJ2-6,few,-,TRBV5-5,CASGAYSGANVLTF,TGTGCCAGCGGCGCCTACTCTGGGGCCAACGTCCTGACTTTC
TRBJ1-2,few,-,TRBV28,CASSSQGGDLNYGYTF,TGTGCCAGCAGTTCACAGGGTGGGGACCTTAACTATGGCTACACCTTC
TRBJ1-2,-,-,TRBV28,CASSLPSGQSGYTF,TGTGCCAGCAGTTTACCATCCGGACAATCTGGCTACACCTTC
TRBJ1-1,few,TRBD1,TRBV25-1,CASTGQGWTEAFF,TGTGCCAGCACGGGACAGGGGTGGACTGAAGCTTTCTTT
TRBJ2-2,-,TRBD2,TRBV12-3/TRBV12-4,CASSLPRGGTGELFF,TGTGCCAGCAGTTTACCGCGGGGAGGGACCGGGGAGCTGTTTTTT
TRBJ2-1,-,TRBD2,TRBV24-1,CATSGVSGSRGEQFF,TGTGCCACCAGTGGGGTGAGCGGGAGTAGAGGTGAGCAGTTCTTC
TRBJ2-1,-,-,TRBV20-1,CSARVNPSQRNEQFF,TGCAGTGCTAGAGTTAACCCCTCCCAACGGAATGAGCAGTTCTTC
TRBJ2-1,-,-,TRBV7-9,CASTDRNNEQFF,TGTGCCAGCACCGACAGGAATAATGAGCAGTTCTTC
TRBJ2-1,-,TRBD2,TRBV5-1,CASSLAGAGGPVEQFF,TGCGCCAGCAGCTTGGCCGGGGCGGGAGGGCCCGTTGAGCAGTTCTTC
TRBJ2-3,few,-,TRBV20-1,CSASGTSDTQYF,TGCAGTGCTAGCGGCACATCGGATACGCAGTATTTT
TRBJ2-1,-,TRBD2,TRBV10-3,CAIMQTQSGSGGNEQFF,TGTGCCATCATGCAGACTCAAAGCGGGAGTGGGGGAAATGAGCAGTTCTTC
TRBJ2-1,-,-,TRBV11-2,CASSLDWGGLGYNEQFF,TGTGCCAGCAGCTTAGATTGGGGGGGCTTAGGATACAATGAGCAGTTCTTC
TRBJ2-2,few,TRBD2,TRBV4-2,CASSRELAGVGELFF,TGTGCCAGCAGCCGGGAACTAGCGGGAGTAGGGGAGCTGTTTTTT
TRBJ1-5,few,-,TRBV2,CASSPHRLNSNQPQHF,TGTGCCAGCAGTCCACACAGACTGAATAGCAATCAGCCCCAGCATTTT
TRBJ1-1,few,-,TRBV12-3/TRBV12-4,CASSFGTLGNTEAFF,TGTGCCAGCAGTTTTGGAACGCTTGGGAACACTGAAGCTTTCTTT
TRBJ1-2,-,-,TRBV10-1,CASSDDYGYTF,TGCGCCAGCAGCGACGACTATGGCTACACCTTC
TRBJ2-1,many,-,TRBV14,CASSQVVGGEQFF,TGTGCCAGCAGCCAAGTTGTGGGAGGAGAGCAGTTCTTC
TRBJ2-3,-,-,TRBV10-1,CASSPQPSTDTQYF,TGCGCCAGCAGCCCGCAACCAAGCACAGATACGCAGTATTTT
TRBJ2-7,few,-,TRBV4-3,CASSQEVSSQGGYEQYF,TGCGCCAGCAGCCAAGAGGTTTCGTCGCAGGGAGGCTACGAGCAGTACTTC
TRBJ2-7,-,-,TRBV18,CASSPKRQVAYEQYF,TGTGCCAGCTCACCAAAGAGGCAGGTGGCGTACGAGCAGTACTTC
TRBJ2-6,-,-,TRBV9,CASSVAGGPGANVLTF,TGTGCCAGCAGCGTAGCTGGGGGGCCTGGGGCCAACGTCCTGACTTTC
TRBJ1-5,few,-,TRBV5-6,CASSLLPGQPQHF,TGTGCCAGCAGCTTACTCCCGGGTCAGCCCCAGCATTTT
TRBJ2-1,-,-,TRBV4-2,CASSQDVQGRGEQFF,TGTGCCAGCAGCCAAGATGTACAGGGGAGGGGTGAGCAGTTCTTC
TRBJ2-7,many,-,TRBV18,CASSLRPDRRSSYEQYF,TGTGCCAGCTCACTCCGTCCCGACAGGAGGAGCTCCTACGAGCAGTACTTC
TRBJ1-6,few,-,TRBV6-5,CASSSEPRETGDSPLHF,TGTGCCAGCAGTTCAGAACCACGGGAGACCGGGGATTCACCCCTCCACTTT
TRBJ2-3,few,TRBD1,TRBV5-1,CASSSTGTALQDTQYF,TGCGCCAGCAGCTCCACCGGGACAGCCTTACAAGATACGCAGTATTTT
TRBJ2-5,few,-,TRBV6-2/TRBV6-3,CASSGQTFQETQYF,TGTGCCAGCAGCGGACAGACATTTCAAGAGACCCAGTACTTC
TRBJ2-7,-,TRBD2,TRBV20-1,CSARLAGGVPYEQYF,TGCAGTGCGAGACTAGCGGGGGGGGTCCCCTACGAGCAGTACTTC
TRBJ1-6,few,TRBD1,TRBV7-9,CASSLAGGQKALHF,TGTGCCAGCAGCTTAGCGGGGGGACAGAAAGCCCTCCACTTT
TRBJ1-2,few,-,TRBV4-2,CASSQEEGTGGYTF,TGTGCCAGCAGCCAAGAGGAGGGCACGGGTGGCTACACCTTC
TRBJ1-2,few,-,TRBV12-3/TRBV12-4,CATAGQLYGYTF,TGTGCCACCGCGGGACAACTCTATGGCTACACCTTC
TRBJ1-2,many,TRBD1,TRBV4-3,CASSQVQGVAYGYTF,TGCGCCAGCAGCCAAGTACAGGGGGTCGCCTATGGCTACACCTTC
TRBJ1-1,many,-,TRBV20-1,CSARPNQGLNTEAFF,TGCAGTGCTAGACCAAATCAGGGGCTGAACACTGAAGCTTTCTTT
TRBJ2-7,-,-,TRBV4-1,CASSHKTDSPYEQYF,TGCGCCAGCAGCCACAAAACTGACTCCCCCTACGAGCAGTACTTC
TRBJ2-2,-,TRBD2,TRBV5-1,CASRRTSATGELFF,TGCGCCAGCAGACGGACTAGCGCCACCGGGGAGCTGTTTTTT
TRBJ1-1,many,-,TRBV10-2,CASSETVNTEAFF,TGCGCCAGCAGTGAGACGGTGAACACTGAAGCTTTCTTT
TRBJ2-1,-,TRBD2,TRBV9,CASSVEASGTYNEQFF,TGTGCCAGCAGCGTAGAGGCTAGCGGGACTTACAATGAGCAGTTCTTC
TRBJ2-4,few,-,TRBV3-1,CASSQEGTVLAKNIQYF,TGTGCCAGCAGCCAAGAAGGGACGGTTCTAGCCAAAAACATTCAGTACTTC
TRBJ2-1,many,TRBD2,TRBV12-3/TRBV12-4,CASSFGLASSYNEQFF,TGTGCCAGCAGTTTCGGACTAGCTAGCTCCTACAATGAGCAGTTCTTC
TRBJ2-1,-,TRBD1,TRBV20-1,CSASGQNNYNEQFF,TGCAGTGCTTCGGGACAGAATAACTACAATGAGCAGTTCTTC
TRBJ2-1,-,-,TRBV2,CASSDLRVEQFF,TGTGCCAGCAGTGATCTGAGGGTTGAGCAGTTCTTC
TRBJ1-6,-,-,TRBV15,CATSSEPLIPGPLHF,TGTGCCACCAGCAGCGAACCCCTAATTCCGGGGCCCCTCCACTTT
TRBJ1-1,once,-,TRBV5-1,CASSLGGLGNTEAFF,TGCGCCAGCAGCTTGGGAGGGTTGGGGAACACTGAAGCTTTCTTT